This TCR beta chain originates from a study of control samples from healthy donors and cancer patients. Sequenced by immunoSEQ multiplex PCR; TCRdb stores in-frame clones only, minus some. The table lists 79,000 or so clones, around 90% of them singletons. CDR3 length equals 14 residues. Germline V lookup: CDR1 MNHEY, CDR2 SVGAGI. Trimming pared 8 bases from V and 0 bases from J, leaving 11 bases between. The source is a woman aged 50 to 60 with colorectal cancer. The V and J genes are TRBV6-5 and TRBJ1-3; the D gene is possibly TRBD1 (5 bases). The sequenced sample consisted of PBMCs. CDR3 nucleotides: TGTGCCAGCGCCTCCCAGGGCTCTGGAAACACCATATATTTT. This translates into CASASQGSGNTIYF.